The 13 T cell receptor beta chains given below trace back to one sample, sequenced in a study of blood T cell repertoires in COVID-19. Measured with immunoSEQ multiplex PCR; TCRdb has only the in-frame clones, and not every one. The sample has approximately 75,000 clones, roughly 90% seen once. The specimen sequenced was peripheral blood. The receptor set was obtained from a man older than 75 with COVID-19, enrolled during active disease.

The chain has TRBV5-1 and TRBJ1-2, with 7 bases matching TRBD1. The germline V gene has CDR1 SGHRS and CDR2 YFSETQ. V lost 3 bases and J lost 2; bases outside the gene matches: 7. CDR3 length: 15 residues. The CDR3 coding sequence is TGCGCCAGCAGCTCACTTGGGACAGAAAACTATGGCTACACCTTC. This codes for CASSSLGTENYGYTF.

This chain uses TRBV27 with TRBJ2-7; TRBD1 aligns across 8 bases. The CDR3 is 14 residues long. Germline-derived CDR1 and CDR2 are MNHEY and SMNVEV (reference sequence). Losses at the gene ends were 3 bases for V and 4 bases for J; bases not matched to a gene: 5. In DNA, the CDR3 is TGTGCCAGCAGTTTGCGCGACAGGGGTTACGAGCAGTACTTC. It encodes CASSLRDRGYEQYF.

The chain has TRBV18 and TRBJ2-5; TRBD1 aligns across 7 bases. This CDR3 comprises 13 residues. The germline V gene encodes CDR1 KGHSH and CDR2 LQKENI. Trimming at V came to 4 bases and at J to 5 bases, leaving 4 bases not matched to a gene. In DNA, the CDR3 is TGTGCCAGCTCACGAGACAGGGATGAGACCCAGTACTTC. Translated, it gives CASSRDRDETQYF.

About this clone: Sequence at one end of the junction differs from germline and may be a read error. The rearrangement uses TRBV5-1 and TRBJ2-7; 7 bases align to TRBD1. The V gene's germline CDR1 is SGHRS and CDR2 YFSETQ. The CDR3 sequence is 14 residues long. The DNA of the CDR3 is TGCGCCAGCACCTTGACAGGGAGTCCCTACGAGCAGTACTTC. Amino acid sequence: CASTLTGSPYEQYF.

CDR3 protein: CSVDPGTGNTIYF. The DNA for the CDR3 is TGCAGCGTTGACCCAGGGACAGGAAACACCATATATTTT. The chain carries TRBV29-1 and TRBJ1-3; a weak D match, TRBD1 (6 bases). The germline V and J ends were trimmed by 3 bases and 4 bases, with 10 bases remaining between them. The CDR3 spans 13 residues. Germline V gene data show CDR1 as SQVTM and CDR2 as ANQGSEA. The complete variable domain, with remaining parts taken from reference TRBV29-1 and TRBJ1-3, reads SAVISQKPSRDICQRGTSLTIQCQVDSQVTMMFWYRQQPGQSLTLIATANQGSEATYESGFVIDKFPISRPNLTFSTLTVSNMSPEDSSIYLCSVDPGTGNTIYFGEGSWLTVV.

The gene calls are TRBV9 and TRBJ2-5, with D unclear. The CDR3 consists of 15 residues. With 0 bases removed from V and 4 bases from J, the gap between germline ends came to 13 bases. Germline V gives CDR1 SGDLS, CDR2 YYNGEE. The CDR3: CASSVDVGQVETQYF. CDR3 nucleotide sequence: TGTGCCAGCAGCGTAGATGTGGGTCAGGTAGAGACCCAGTACTTC.

The rearrangement joins TRBV29-1 to TRBJ2-1, with D maybe TRBD2 (7 bases). Looked up from germline, CDR1 is SQVTM and CDR2 is ANQGSEA. This CDR3 is built from 14 residues. V was clipped by 3 bases and J by 8 bases, with 17 bases between them. The chain's CDR3 is CSVEGGGALDEQFF. The CDR3 nucleotides read TGCAGCGTTGAGGGGGGGGGCGCTTTGGATGAGCAGTTCTTC.

V is TRBV12-2 and J is TRBJ1-6; TRBD1, the table's D call, lacks a check against the DNA. TRBV12-2 is classified as a pseudogene. There are 18 residues in the CDR3. This CDR3 reads CASRQFPAGGCPNSPLHF. The CDR3 region has the DNA TGTGCAAGTCGTCAATTCCCGGCAGGGGGCTGCCCTAATTCACCCCTCCACTTT.

Only a few counts were recorded for this clone. The rearrangement joins TRBV9 to TRBJ1-2; D gene uncertain. The CDR3 totals 13 residues. Germline assignment: CDR1 SGDLS and CDR2 YYNGEE. Trimming removed 0 bases at V and 7 bases at J, with 10 bases between. The CDR3 loop reads CASSVAEGGGYTF. CDR3 sequence (DNA): TGTGCCAGCAGCGTAGCAGAGGGCGGTGGCTACACCTTC.

The chain couples TRBV3-1 (or the pseudogene TRBV3-2) to TRBJ2-5; D unresolved. Germline assignment: CDR1 LGHDT and CDR2 YNNKEL (reference sequence). This CDR3 spans 14 amino acids. V gave up 1 base and J gave up 7 bases, with 13 bases separating them. The CDR3 DNA is TGTGCCAGCAGCCAAGTGGGCTTTCTCCCGACCCAGTACTTC. Translation gives CASSQVGFLPTQYF.

The chain uses TRBV5-4 and TRBJ1-1, with 9 bases lining up with TRBD1. The CDR3 consists of 15 residues. Germline-derived CDR1 and CDR2 are SGHNT and YYREEE (reference sequence). The V and J ends lost 3 bases and 5 bases, in that order; junction bases with no gene match: 8. CDR3 nucleotides: TGTGCCAGCAGCTCACAGGGGGCGATTAGAACTGAAGCTTTCTTT. Translated: CASSSQGAIRTEAFF.

V and J are TRBV19 and TRBJ1-3; D gene unclear. Germline CDR1 and CDR2: LNHDA and SQIVND (reference sequence). V lost 5 bases to trimming and J lost 3 bases, with 5 bases between them. This CDR3 contains 12 residues. For the CDR3, the DNA is TGTGCCAGTAGTCCCGTTGGAAACACCATATATTTT. This codes for CASSPVGNTIYF.

V gene TRBV10-3 combines with J gene TRBJ2-3, with D possibly being TRBD2 (6 bases). Germline-derived CDR1 and CDR2 are ENHRY and SYGVKD. This CDR3 is 14 amino acids long. The ends were cut back, 1 base at V and 6 bases at J, with 11 bases in the middle. The CDR3 nucleotides read TGTGCCATCAGTGAGTTTGCGGGGCGCGATACGCAGTATTTT. Its translation is CAISEFAGRDTQYF.